Described below is a single TCR beta chain sequence and its context. Using RNA transcripts as the source, TCR beta CDR3 regions were amplified. Primed by the HTBI set, a first-round RT-PCR was run on the TCR CDR3. From the multiplex PCR reads, TCRdb called clonotypes with MiXCR, one entry per CDR3 protein. The profile shows around 430,000 distinct CDR3 sequences, more than 13% of them singletons. The data were taken from a study of T cells in Graves' hyperthyroidism and ophthalmopathy. Germline V gene sequence: CDR1 SGHVS, CDR2 FNYEAQ. CDR3 length: 17 residues. V shed 5 bases and J 1 base; nucleotides not matched to a gene: 10.

Sequencing used blood. The receptor's source is a woman aged 25 to 39 with Graves' hyperthyroidism. The chain uses TRBV7-6 and TRBJ2-2; 7 nucleotides match TRBD1. CDR3 nucleotides: TGTGCCAGCAGCCCTCGCGGACAGGCGCTGAACACCGGGGAGCTGTTTTTT. Translating it yields CASSPRGQALNTGELFF.